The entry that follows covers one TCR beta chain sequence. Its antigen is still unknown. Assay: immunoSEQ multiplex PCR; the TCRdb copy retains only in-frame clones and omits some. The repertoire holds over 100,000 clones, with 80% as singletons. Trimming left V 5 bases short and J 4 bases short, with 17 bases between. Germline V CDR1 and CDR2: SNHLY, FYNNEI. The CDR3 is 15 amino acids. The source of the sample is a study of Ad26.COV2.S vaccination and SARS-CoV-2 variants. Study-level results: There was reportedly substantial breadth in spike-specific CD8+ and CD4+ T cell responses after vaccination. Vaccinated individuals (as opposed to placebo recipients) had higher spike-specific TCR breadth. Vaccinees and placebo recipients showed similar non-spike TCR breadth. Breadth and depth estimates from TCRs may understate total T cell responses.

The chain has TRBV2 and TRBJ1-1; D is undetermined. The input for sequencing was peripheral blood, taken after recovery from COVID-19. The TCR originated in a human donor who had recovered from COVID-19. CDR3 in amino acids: CASSLTPGPGTEAFF. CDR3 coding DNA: TGTGCCAGCAGTCTTACCCCCGGACCTGGCACTGAAGCTTTCTTT.